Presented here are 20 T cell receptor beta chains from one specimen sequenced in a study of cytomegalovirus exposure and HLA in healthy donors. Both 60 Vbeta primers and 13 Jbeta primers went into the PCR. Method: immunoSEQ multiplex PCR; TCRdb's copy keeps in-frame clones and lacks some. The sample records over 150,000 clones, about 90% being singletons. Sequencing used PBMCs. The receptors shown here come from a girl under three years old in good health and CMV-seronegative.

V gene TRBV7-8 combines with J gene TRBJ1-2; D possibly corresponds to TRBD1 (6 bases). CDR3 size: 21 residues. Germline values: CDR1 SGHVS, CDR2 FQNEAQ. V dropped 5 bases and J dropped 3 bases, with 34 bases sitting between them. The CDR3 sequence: CASSPLMGSTGNRNDDYGYTF. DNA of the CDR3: TGTGCCAGCAGCCCCCTGATGGGTTCAACAGGGAACAGGAACGATGACTATGGCTACACCTTC.

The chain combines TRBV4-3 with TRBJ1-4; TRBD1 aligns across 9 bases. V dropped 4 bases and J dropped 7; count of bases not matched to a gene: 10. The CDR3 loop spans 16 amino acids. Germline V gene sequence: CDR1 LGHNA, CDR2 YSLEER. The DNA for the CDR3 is TGCGCCAGCAGCCGCAAGGCTTCGGACAGGGGTGAAAAACTGTTTTTT. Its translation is CASSRKASDRGEKLFF.

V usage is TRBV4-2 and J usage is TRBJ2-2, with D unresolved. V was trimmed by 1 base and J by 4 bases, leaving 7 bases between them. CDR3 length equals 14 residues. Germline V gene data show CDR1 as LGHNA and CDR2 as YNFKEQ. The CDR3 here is CASSQATSTGELFF. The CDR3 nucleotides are TGTGCCAGCAGCCAAGCTACTTCCACCGGGGAGCTGTTTTTT.

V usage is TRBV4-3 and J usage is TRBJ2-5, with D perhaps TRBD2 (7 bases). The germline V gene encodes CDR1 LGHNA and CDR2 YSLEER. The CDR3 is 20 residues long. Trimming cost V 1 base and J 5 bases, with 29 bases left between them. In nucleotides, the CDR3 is TGCGCCAGCAGCCAAGCTCGCCTCTGGACAGTCCGGGGGGCCTGGGAGACCCAGTACTTC. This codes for CASSQARLWTVRGAWETQYF.

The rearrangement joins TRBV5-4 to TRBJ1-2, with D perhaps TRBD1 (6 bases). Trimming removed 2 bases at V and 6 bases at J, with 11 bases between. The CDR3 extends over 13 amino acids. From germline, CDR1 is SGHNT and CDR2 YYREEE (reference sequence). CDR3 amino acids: CASSFARGDGYTF. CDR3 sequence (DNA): TGTGCCAGCAGCTTTGCCAGGGGAGATGGCTACACCTTC.

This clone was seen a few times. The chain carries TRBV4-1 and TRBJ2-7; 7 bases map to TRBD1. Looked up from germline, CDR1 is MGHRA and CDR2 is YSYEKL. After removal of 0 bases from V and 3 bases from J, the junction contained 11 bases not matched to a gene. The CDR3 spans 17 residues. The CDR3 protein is CASSQETGTDFCYEQYF. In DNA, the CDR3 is TGCGCCAGCAGCCAAGAGACGGGGACAGATTTCTGCTACGAGCAGTACTTC.

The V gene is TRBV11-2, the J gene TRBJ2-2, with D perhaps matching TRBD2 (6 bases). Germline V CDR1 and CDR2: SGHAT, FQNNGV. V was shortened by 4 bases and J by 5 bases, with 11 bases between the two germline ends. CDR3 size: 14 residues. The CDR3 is CASSSMAGTGELFF. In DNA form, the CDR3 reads TGTGCCAGCAGCTCAATGGCGGGGACCGGGGAGCTGTTTTTT.

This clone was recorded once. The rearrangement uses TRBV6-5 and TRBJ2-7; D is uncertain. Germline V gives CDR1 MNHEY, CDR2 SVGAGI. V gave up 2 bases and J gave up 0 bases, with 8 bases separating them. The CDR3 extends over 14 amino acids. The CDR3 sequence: CASSYSRLSYEQYF. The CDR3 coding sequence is TGTGCCAGCAGTTACAGCCGACTCTCCTACGAGCAGTACTTC.

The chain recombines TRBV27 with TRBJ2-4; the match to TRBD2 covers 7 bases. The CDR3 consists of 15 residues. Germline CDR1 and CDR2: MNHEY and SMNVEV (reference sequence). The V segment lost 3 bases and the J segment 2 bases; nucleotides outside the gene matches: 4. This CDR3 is CASSLGGSSKNIQYF. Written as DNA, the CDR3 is TGTGCCAGCAGTTTGGGCGGGAGTTCCAAAAACATTCAGTACTTC.

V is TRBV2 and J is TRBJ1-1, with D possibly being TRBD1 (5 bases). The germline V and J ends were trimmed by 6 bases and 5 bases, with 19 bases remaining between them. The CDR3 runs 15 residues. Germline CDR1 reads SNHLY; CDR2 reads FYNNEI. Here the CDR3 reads CASSREEGGGTEAFF. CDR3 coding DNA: TGTGCCAGCAGCCGAGAAGAGGGCGGGGGAACTGAAGCTTTCTTT. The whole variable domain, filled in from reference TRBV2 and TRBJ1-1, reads EPEVTQTPSHQVTQMGQEVILRCVPISNHLYFYWYRQILGQKVEFLVSFYNNEISEKSEIFDDQFSVERPDGSNFTLKIRSTKLEDSAMYFCASSREEGGGTEAFFGQGTRLTVV.

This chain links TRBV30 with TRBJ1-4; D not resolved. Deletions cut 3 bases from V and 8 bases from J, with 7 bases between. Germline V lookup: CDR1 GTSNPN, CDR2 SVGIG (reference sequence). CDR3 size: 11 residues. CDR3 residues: CAWSHTEKLFF. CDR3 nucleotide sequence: TGTGCCTGGAGCCACACAGAAAAACTGTTTTTT. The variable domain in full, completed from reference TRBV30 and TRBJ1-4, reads SQTIHQWPATLVQPVGSPLSLECTVEGTSNPNLYWYRQAAGRGLQLLFYSVGIGQISSEVPQNLSASRPQDRQFILSSKKLLLSDSGFYLCAWSHTEKLFFGSGTQLSVL.

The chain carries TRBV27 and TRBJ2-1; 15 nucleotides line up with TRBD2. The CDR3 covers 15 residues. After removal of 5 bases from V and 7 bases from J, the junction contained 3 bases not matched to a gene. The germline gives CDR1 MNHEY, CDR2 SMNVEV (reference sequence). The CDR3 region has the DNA TGTGCCAGCAGTGTAGGGACTAGCGGGAGGAATGAGCAGTTCTTC. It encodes CASSVGTSGRNEQFF.

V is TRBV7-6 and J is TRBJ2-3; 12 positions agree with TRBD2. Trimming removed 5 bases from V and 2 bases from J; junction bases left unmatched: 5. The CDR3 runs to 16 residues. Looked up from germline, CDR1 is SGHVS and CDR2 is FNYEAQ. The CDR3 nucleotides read TGTGCCAGCAGCCCGAGGACTAGCGGGGACACAGATACGCAGTATTTT. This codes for CASSPRTSGDTDTQYF.

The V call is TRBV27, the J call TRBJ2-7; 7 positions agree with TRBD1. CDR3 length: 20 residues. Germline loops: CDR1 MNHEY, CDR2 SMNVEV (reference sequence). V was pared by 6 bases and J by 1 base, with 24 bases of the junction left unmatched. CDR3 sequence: CASRMDARTGSRKGSYEQYF. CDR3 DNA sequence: TGTGCCAGCAGAATGGATGCACGGACAGGCTCCCGAAAGGGTTCCTACGAGCAGTACTTC.

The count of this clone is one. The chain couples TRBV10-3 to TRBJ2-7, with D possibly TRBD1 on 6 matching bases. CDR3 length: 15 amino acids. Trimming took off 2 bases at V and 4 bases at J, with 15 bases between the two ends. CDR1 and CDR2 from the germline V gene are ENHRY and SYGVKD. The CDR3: CAISEEQGIRYEQYF. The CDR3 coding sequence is TGTGCCATCAGTGAGGAACAGGGAATAAGGTACGAGCAGTACTTC.

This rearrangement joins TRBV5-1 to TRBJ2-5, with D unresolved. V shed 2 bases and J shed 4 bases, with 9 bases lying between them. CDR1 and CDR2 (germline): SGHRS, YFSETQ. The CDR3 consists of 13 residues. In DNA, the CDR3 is TGCGCCAGCAGCTTCGAGAGGCGAGAGACCCAGTACTTC. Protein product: CASSFERRETQYF.

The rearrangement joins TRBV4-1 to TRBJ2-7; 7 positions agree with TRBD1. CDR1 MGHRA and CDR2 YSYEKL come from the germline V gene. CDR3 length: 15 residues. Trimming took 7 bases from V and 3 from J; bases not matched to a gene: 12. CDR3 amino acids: CASNVETGSLYEQYF. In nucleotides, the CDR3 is TGCGCCAGCAATGTCGAGACAGGGTCCCTCTACGAGCAGTACTTC.

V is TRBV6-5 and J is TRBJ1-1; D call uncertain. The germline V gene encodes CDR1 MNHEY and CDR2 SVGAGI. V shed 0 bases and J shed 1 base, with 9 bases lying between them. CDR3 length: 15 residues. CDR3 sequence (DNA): TGTGCCAGCAGTTACTCGATCGAGGGGAACACTGAAGCTTTCTTT. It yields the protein CASSYSIEGNTEAFF.

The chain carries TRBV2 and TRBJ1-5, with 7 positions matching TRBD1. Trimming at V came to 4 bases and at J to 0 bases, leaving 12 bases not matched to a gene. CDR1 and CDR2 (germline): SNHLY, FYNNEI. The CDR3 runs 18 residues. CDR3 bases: TGTGCCAGCAGTGTACCCAGGCAGGGGGGACATAGCAATCAGCCCCAGCATTTT. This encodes CASSVPRQGGHSNQPQHF.

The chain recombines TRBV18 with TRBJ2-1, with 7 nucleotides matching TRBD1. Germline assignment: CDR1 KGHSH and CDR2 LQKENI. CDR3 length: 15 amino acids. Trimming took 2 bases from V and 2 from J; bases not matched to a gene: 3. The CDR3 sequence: CASSPVGGPYNEQFF. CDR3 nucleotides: TGTGCCAGCTCACCAGTAGGGGGCCCCTACAATGAGCAGTTCTTC. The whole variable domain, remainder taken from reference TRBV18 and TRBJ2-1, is NAGVMQNPRHLVRRRGQEARLRCSPMKGHSHVYWYRQLPEEGLKFMVYLQKENIIDESGMPKERFSAEFPKEGPSILRIQQVVRGDSAAYFCASSPVGGPYNEQFFGPGTRLTVL.